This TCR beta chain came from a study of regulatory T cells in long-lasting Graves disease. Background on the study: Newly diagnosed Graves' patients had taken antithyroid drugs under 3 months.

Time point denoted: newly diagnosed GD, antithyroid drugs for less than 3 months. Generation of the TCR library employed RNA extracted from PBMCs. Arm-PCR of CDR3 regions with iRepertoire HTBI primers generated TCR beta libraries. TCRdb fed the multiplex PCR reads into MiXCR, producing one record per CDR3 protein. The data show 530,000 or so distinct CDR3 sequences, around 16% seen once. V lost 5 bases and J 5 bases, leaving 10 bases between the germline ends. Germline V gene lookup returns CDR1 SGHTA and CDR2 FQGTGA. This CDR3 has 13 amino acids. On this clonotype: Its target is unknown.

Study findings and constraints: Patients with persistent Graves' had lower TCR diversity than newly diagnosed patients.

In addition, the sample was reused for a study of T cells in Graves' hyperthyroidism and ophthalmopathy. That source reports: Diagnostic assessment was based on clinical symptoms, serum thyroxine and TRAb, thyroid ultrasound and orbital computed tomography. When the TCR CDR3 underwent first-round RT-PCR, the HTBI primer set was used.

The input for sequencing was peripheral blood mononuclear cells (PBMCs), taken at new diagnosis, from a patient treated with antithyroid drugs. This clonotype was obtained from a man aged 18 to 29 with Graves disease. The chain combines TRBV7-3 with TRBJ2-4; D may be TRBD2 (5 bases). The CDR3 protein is CASSPGKENIQYF. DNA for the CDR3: TGTGCCAGCAGCCCGGGAAAGGAAAACATTCAGTACTTC.